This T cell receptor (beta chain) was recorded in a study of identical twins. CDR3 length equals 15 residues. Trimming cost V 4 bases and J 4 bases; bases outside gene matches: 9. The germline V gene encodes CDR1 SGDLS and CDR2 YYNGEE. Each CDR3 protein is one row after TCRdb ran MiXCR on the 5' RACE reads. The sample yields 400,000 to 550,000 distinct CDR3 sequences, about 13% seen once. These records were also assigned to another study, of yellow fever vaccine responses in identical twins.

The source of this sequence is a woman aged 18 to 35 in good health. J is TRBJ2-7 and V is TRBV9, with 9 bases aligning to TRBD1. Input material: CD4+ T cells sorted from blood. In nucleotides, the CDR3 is TGTGCCAGCAGCTCCGACCCGGACAGGGGATACGAGCAGTACTTC. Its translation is CASSSDPDRGYEQYF. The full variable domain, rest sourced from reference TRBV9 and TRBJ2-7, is DSGVTQTPKHLITATGQRVTLRCSPRSGDLSVYWYQQSLDQGLQFLIQYYNGEERAKGNILERFSAQQFPDLHSELNLSSLELGDSALYFCASSSDPDRGYEQYFGPGTRLTVT.